One and the same sample provided the 20 T cell receptor beta chains below, sequenced in a study of OX40 agonist ivuxolimab in advanced cancers. The data were produced by immunoSEQ multiplex PCR, yet TCRdb's version contains in-frame clones alone and is incomplete. The sample lists tens of thousands of clones, 75% to 95% occurring once. Sequencing was performed on CD4+ or CD8+ T cells sorted from blood, taken in a trial of the OX40 agonist ivuxolimab. The receptors come from an adult with an advanced solid tumor such as melanoma, head and neck, liver or kidney cancer.

V usage is TRBV6-1 and J usage is TRBJ2-5, with a possible D match to TRBD2 (5 bases). Trimming took off 2 bases at V and 9 bases at J, with 16 bases between the two ends. This CDR3 is built from 14 residues. The germline V gene encodes CDR1 MNHNS and CDR2 SASEGT. CDR3 DNA sequence: TGTGCCAGCAGTGAAATTTCGTCCGGGATATCCCAGTACTTC. Protein sequence: CASSEISSGISQYF.

This chain joins TRBV6-1 and TRBJ2-7; 9 bases fit TRBD1. Germline values: CDR1 MNHNS, CDR2 SASEGT. This CDR3 has 15 residues. Germline trimming cut 4 bases from V and 3 bases from J; bases unmatched to any gene: 7. CDR3 loop: CASSGAGQGIYEQYF. The CDR3, as DNA: TGTGCCAGCAGTGGAGCGGGACAGGGCATCTACGAGCAGTACTTC.

This chain uses TRBV10-1 with TRBJ2-5; 8 bases fit TRBD1. The V and J ends lost 8 bases and 5 bases, in that order; junction bases with no gene match: 10. Germline values: CDR1 WNHNN, CDR2 SYGVQD (reference sequence). This CDR3 contains 14 residues. The CDR3 region is CASGQDRAEETQYF. CDR3 bases: TGCGCCAGCGGCCAGGACAGGGCCGAGGAGACCCAGTACTTC.

The chain combines TRBV4-3 with TRBJ2-3; no firm D call. Trimming cost V 0 bases and J 3 bases, with 7 bases left between them. Germline V CDR1 and CDR2: LGHNA, YSLEER. The CDR3 consists of 14 residues. The CDR3 is CASSQEAVTDTQYF. In DNA form, the CDR3 reads TGCGCCAGCAGCCAAGAGGCAGTAACAGATACGCAGTATTTT.

The genes are TRBV7-2 and TRBJ1-1, with D unclear. Trimming pared 1 base from V and 4 bases from J, leaving 10 bases between. Germline loops: CDR1 SGHTA, CDR2 FQGNSA. CDR3 length: 14 amino acids. CDR3 bases: TGTGCCAGCAGCTTAGACCCGGGGAGCACTGAAGCTTTCTTT. As protein: CASSLDPGSTEAFF.

The chain recombines TRBV18 with TRBJ1-5; D is perhaps TRBD1 (6 bases). Germline V gives CDR1 KGHSH, CDR2 LQKENI. The CDR3 totals 15 residues. The germline V and J ends were trimmed by 3 bases and 0 bases, with 9 bases remaining between them. CDR3 bases: TGTGCCAGCTCACCCCTGGACAGTAGCAATCAGCCCCAGCATTTT. It codes for CASSPLDSSNQPQHF.

The chain carries TRBV29-1 and TRBJ2-7; TRBD1 matches at 10 bases. This CDR3 is built from 14 residues. Germline CDR1 SQVTM, CDR2 ANQGSEA. V was pared by 4 bases and J by 5 bases, with 8 bases of the junction left unmatched. CDR3 coding DNA: TGCAGCGTTGTTATGGGGACAGGGGTCCACGAGCAGTACTTC. Protein: CSVVMGTGVHEQYF.

This sequence joins TRBV29-1 and TRBJ2-5; D is tentatively TRBD1 or TRBD2 (6 bases each). V lost 6 bases and J 1 base, leaving 12 bases between the germline ends. Germline CDR1 is SQVTM and CDR2 is ANQGSEA. The CDR3 has 13 amino acids. The CDR3 sequence: CSVGKGGQETQYF. CDR3 nucleotide sequence: TGCAGCGTCGGAAAGGGGGGCCAAGAGACCCAGTACTTC.

The chain uses TRBV6-5 and TRBJ2-7; D not certain. CDR1 is MNHEY and CDR2 is SVGAGI in the germline V gene. The CDR3 runs 16 residues. V lost 0 bases and J 2 bases, leaving 14 bases between the germline ends. The CDR3 reads CASSYSPVAVTYEQYF. CDR3 nucleotides: TGTGCCAGCAGTTACTCCCCGGTAGCCGTAACCTACGAGCAGTACTTC.

The V gene is TRBV2, the J gene TRBJ2-7; TRBD2 might be the D (6 bases). Trimming removed 6 bases from V and 2 bases from J, with 14 bases in between. CDR3 length: 14 amino acids. Germline V gene sequence: CDR1 SNHLY, CDR2 FYNNEI. Here the CDR3 DNA reads TGTGCCAGCAGGGGGGTAGCGGAGACCTACGAGCAGTACTTC. Its translation: CASRGVAETYEQYF.

This clone was recorded once. This sequence joins TRBV6-5 and TRBJ2-7; D could derive from TRBD1 or TRBD2 (5 bases each). The CDR3 covers 14 residues. Germline V CDR1 and CDR2: MNHEY, SVGAGI. Trimming shortened V by 6 bases and J by 1 base, and 13 bases separated the two germline ends. CDR3 sequence (DNA): TGTGCCAGCAGCAAGGGGAGCATATCCTACGAGCAGTACTTC. Its translation is CASSKGSISYEQYF.

This clone was observed a few times. The chain carries TRBV19 and TRBJ2-1, with TRBD2 identical over 7 bases. V lost 5 bases and J lost 4; bases outside the gene matches: 8. The germline gives CDR1 LNHDA, CDR2 SQIVND (reference sequence). This CDR3 has 15 residues. The CDR3 region is CASSPSSGYYNEQFF. DNA of the CDR3: TGTGCCAGTAGTCCGTCTAGCGGTTATTACAATGAGCAGTTCTTC.

The chain joins TRBV5-1 to TRBJ2-1, with 8 bases identical to TRBD2. CDR1 and CDR2 from the germline V gene are SGHRS and YFSETQ. The V segment lost 3 bases and the J segment 6 bases; nucleotides outside the gene matches: 8. The CDR3 is 15 residues long. The CDR3 nucleotides read TGCGCCAGCAGCTCTACTAGCGGCCAGGGCAATGAGCAGTTCTTC. Translating it yields CASSSTSGQGNEQFF.

The chain is built from TRBV7-2 and TRBJ2-5; D not resolved. V was clipped by 3 bases and J by 1 base, with 6 bases between them. CDR1 SGHTA and CDR2 FQGNSA come from the germline V gene. This CDR3 is built from 13 residues. CDR3 amino acids: CASSFPSQETQYF. CDR3 bases: TGTGCCAGCAGCTTCCCTTCCCAAGAGACCCAGTACTTC.

The chain links TRBV15 to TRBJ1-5, with D perhaps TRBD1 (6 bases). The V end lost 5 bases, the J end lost 5 bases, and 16 bases lay between the germline ends. The length of the CDR3 is 15 residues. Germline CDR1 and CDR2: LNHNV and YYDKDF (reference sequence). The CDR3 DNA reads as TGTGCCACCAGCCTGACAGGAGGGTCCGATCAGCCCCAGCATTTT. Translated: CATSLTGGSDQPQHF. The variable domain in full, with the rest retrieved from reference TRBV15 and TRBJ1-5, is DAMVIQNPRYQVTQFGKPVTLSCSQTLNHNVMYWYQQKSSQAPKLLFHYYDKDFNNEADTPDNFQSRRPNTSFCFLDIRSPGLGDTAMYLCATSLTGGSDQPQHFGDGTRLSIL.

This sequence joins TRBV7-6 and TRBJ2-1, with D perhaps assigned TRBD1 or TRBD2 (6 bases each). Germline V lookup: CDR1 SGHVS, CDR2 FNYEAQ. CDR3 length: 17 residues. Trimming removed 1 base at V and 4 bases at J, with 17 bases between. CDR3 nucleotide sequence: TGTGCCAGCAGCTTAGTTGGGGGCGGGGCAGGGTACAATGAGCAGTTCTTC. Translation gives CASSLVGGGAGYNEQFF.

The rearrangement links TRBV27 to TRBJ2-5, with D perhaps TRBD2 (5 bases). Trimming shortened V by 8 bases and J by 9 bases, and 10 bases separated the two germline ends. This CDR3 is built from 10 residues. Germline CDR1 is MNHEY and CDR2 is SMNVEV (reference sequence). The CDR3 here is CASSLGAQYF. The CDR3 nucleotides are TGTGCCAGCTCACTAGGCGCCCAGTACTTC.

CDR3 amino acids: CASSRGTGEVAGELFF. CDR3 sequence (DNA): TGCGCCAGCAGCCGGGGGACAGGGGAGGTTGCCGGGGAGCTGTTTTTT. The genes are TRBV4-3 and TRBJ2-2; 10 nucleotides match TRBD1. V lost 4 bases to trimming and J lost 6 bases; unmatched junction nucleotides: 8. Germline CDR1 and CDR2: LGHNA and YSLEER. CDR3 length: 16 amino acids.

The chain carries TRBV10-3 and TRBJ1-6; TRBD1 matches at 7 bases. This CDR3 contains 15 residues. V lost 1 base, J lost 5 bases, and 2 bases stayed unmatched. CDR1 and CDR2 (germline): ENHRY, SYGVKD. CDR3 sequence: CAISEWGQNNSPLHF. CDR3 DNA: TGTGCCATCAGTGAGTGGGGACAGAATAATTCACCCCTCCACTTT.

The V and J genes are TRBV7-9 and TRBJ2-3; no definite D call. Germline V CDR1 and CDR2: SEHNR, FQNEAQ (reference sequence). CDR3 length equals 14 residues. Deletions cut 5 bases from V and 2 bases from J, with 11 bases between. CDR3 DNA: TGTGCCAGCAGCCCTCGGATGTCCACAGATACGCAGTATTTT. It encodes CASSPRMSTDTQYF.